One sample yielded the 29 T cell receptor beta chains listed below, sequenced in a study of T cells after yellow fever vaccination. TCRdb redid the calling of the 5' RACE reads with MiXCR, one entry per CDR3 protein. The sample consists of hundreds of thousands of distinct CDR3 sequences, around 12% of them appearing once. The sequencing here drew on CD4+ T cells sorted from PBMCs, taken 15 days after the yellow fever booster vaccination. All receptors derive from a man between 18 and 35 years old who received the YFV17D yellow fever vaccine.

This clonotype has more than one count but fewer than ten. The J gene is TRBJ2-1, the V gene TRBV7-6; D is tentatively TRBD1 or TRBD2 (5 bases each). The CDR3 has 12 amino acids. CDR1 is SGHVS, CDR2 FNYEAQ, per germline. Trimming stripped 5 bases from V and 9 bases from J, with 11 bases between. The CDR3 loop is CASSKIGTEQFF. Here the CDR3 DNA reads TGTGCCAGCAGCAAAATCGGGACTGAGCAGTTCTTC.

The V and J genes are TRBV6-5 and TRBJ1-2; D might be TRBD1 (6 bases). The germline gives CDR1 MNHEY, CDR2 SVGAGI. The CDR3 is made up of 16 amino acids. Trimming shortened V by 2 bases and J by 3 bases, and 16 bases separated the two germline ends. CDR3 residues: CASSYGGQQYYYGYTF. The CDR3 nucleotides read TGTGCCAGCAGTTACGGAGGACAGCAATACTACTATGGCTACACCTTC.

The rearrangement joins TRBV6-5 to TRBJ2-1, with 7 bases aligning to TRBD2. V lost 2 bases to trimming and J lost 7 bases; unmatched junction nucleotides: 8. The CDR3 runs 15 residues. Germline-derived CDR1 and CDR2 are MNHEY and SVGAGI. Written as DNA, the CDR3 is TGTGCCAGCAGTTACAGAGGGGCTAGCGGAAATGAGCAGTTCTTC. Protein product: CASSYRGASGNEQFF.

This clonotype was recorded a few times. The chain uses TRBV6-2 or TRBV6-3 and TRBJ2-5; D unclear. The CDR3 is 13 amino acids. V was pared by 0 bases and J by 0 bases, with 2 bases between. CDR1 MNHEY and CDR2 SVGEGT come from the germline V gene. The CDR3 sequence is CASSYSYQETQYF. Written as DNA, the CDR3 is TGTGCCAGCAGTTACTCCTACCAAGAGACCCAGTACTTC.

CDR3 DNA sequence: TGCAGTGCTGACAGGGGGGTTGACCCTGAAGCTTTCTTT. Residues: CSADRGVDPEAFF. The chain couples TRBV20-1 to TRBJ1-1, with 9 bases identical to TRBD1. CDR1 DFQATT and CDR2 SNEGSKA come from the germline V gene (reference sequence). The CDR3 runs to 13 residues. After removal of 5 bases from V and 6 bases from J, the junction contained 7 bases not matched to a gene.

This clonotype was observed a handful of times. The J gene is TRBJ2-3, the V gene TRBV7-9; D may be TRBD1 or TRBD2 (5 bases each). V lost 5 bases and J 3 bases, leaving 12 bases between the germline ends. Germline V gene lookup returns CDR1 SEHNR and CDR2 FQNEAQ (reference sequence). The CDR3 sequence is 14 residues long. The DNA for the CDR3 is TGTGCCAGCAGCCCCGGCTGGGGGACAGATACGCAGTATTTT. As protein: CASSPGWGTDTQYF. The whole variable domain, remainder taken from reference TRBV7-9 and TRBJ2-3, is DTGVSQNPRHKITKRGQNVTFRCDPISEHNRLYWYRQTLGQGPEFLTYFQNEAQLEKSRLLSDRFSAERPKGSFSTLEIQRTEQGDSAMYLCASSPGWGTDTQYFGPGTRLTVL.

This clonotype came up many times. The rearrangement uses TRBV11-1 and TRBJ2-5; 10 positions match TRBD1. This CDR3 spans 15 amino acids. CDR1 and CDR2 (germline): SGHAT, FQDESV (reference sequence). V lost 5 bases and J lost 6; bases outside the gene matches: 9. For the CDR3, the DNA is TGTGCCAGCAGCCAACCCTGGACAGGGGGACAGACCCAGTACTTC. Translated: CASSQPWTGGQTQYF.

This chain joins TRBV3-1 and TRBJ1-2, with 8 bases lining up with TRBD1. The germline V gene has CDR1 LGHDT and CDR2 YNNKEL (reference sequence). J lost 8 bases, V lost 4 bases, and 9 bases had no gene match. This CDR3 region has 14 residues. CDR3 sequence (DNA): TGTGCCAGCAGCCCCCTCCAGGGGGCGTCCGGCTACACCTTC. Residues: CASSPLQGASGYTF. The full variable domain, its missing parts supplied by reference TRBV3-1 and TRBJ1-2, is DTAVSQTPKYLVTQMGNDKSIKCEQNLGHDTMYWYKQDSKKFLKIMFSYNNKELIINETVPNRFSPKSPDKAHLNLHINSLELGDSAVYFCASSPLQGASGYTFGSGTRLTVV.

V and J are TRBV20-1 and TRBJ2-2; D remains unclear. CDR3 size: 14 residues. V lost 2 bases to trimming and J lost 1 base, with 8 bases between them. CDR1 DFQATT and CDR2 SNEGSKA come from the germline V gene (reference sequence). CDR3 loop: CSARSRLNTGELFF. The CDR3 coding sequence is TGCAGTGCTAGATCCAGATTGAACACCGGGGAGCTGTTTTTT.

The gene calls are TRBV18 and TRBJ1-2; no reliable D call. The V end was cut by 5 bases, the J end by 3 bases, with 10 bases between. This CDR3 contains 13 residues. The germline V gene has CDR1 KGHSH and CDR2 LQKENI. The CDR3 region is CASSTEADYGYTF. CDR3 bases: TGTGCCAGCTCAACGGAAGCAGACTATGGCTACACCTTC. The full variable domain, completed using reference TRBV18 and TRBJ1-2, is NAGVMQNPRHLVRRRGQEARLRCSPMKGHSHVYWYRQLPEEGLKFMVYLQKENIIDESGMPKERFSAEFPKEGPSILRIQQVVRGDSAAYFCASSTEADYGYTFGSGTRLTVV.

The J gene is TRBJ2-5, the V gene TRBV6-6; TRBD2 matches 10 bases. The CDR3 totals 18 residues. Unmatched junction bases numbered 10, after V lost 2 bases and J lost 1 base. The germline V gene has CDR1 MNHNY and CDR2 SVGAGI (reference sequence). In DNA form, the CDR3 reads TGTGCCAGCAGTTACGGTCTAGCGGGGGACCCTTTCCAAGAGACCCAGTACTTC. Translated, it gives CASSYGLAGDPFQETQYF.

In this sample, this clonotype turned up a few times. V gene TRBV6-1 combines with J gene TRBJ2-5, with D possibly matching TRBD1 (5 bases). Germline V lookup: CDR1 MNHNS, CDR2 SASEGT. V gave up 9 bases and J gave up 7 bases, with 27 bases separating them. The CDR3 is 16 amino acids. CDR3 in amino acids: CASMPANPGISGTQYF. The DNA for the CDR3 is TGTGCCAGTATGCCAGCGAACCCAGGGATTTCGGGGACCCAGTACTTC.

The J gene is TRBJ1-1, the V gene TRBV5-1, with D possibly being TRBD1 (5 bases). The germline gives CDR1 SGHRS, CDR2 YFSETQ. The CDR3 covers 16 residues. The V and J ends lost 1 base and 4 bases respectively, with 17 bases between them. CDR3 amino acids: CASSLKFQGRGTEAFF. CDR3 coding DNA: TGCGCCAGCAGCTTGAAGTTTCAGGGACGGGGCACTGAAGCTTTCTTT.

This clonotype appeared many times. The rearrangement links TRBV9 to TRBJ2-5; 9 bases agree with TRBD1. Germline CDR1 SGDLS, CDR2 YYNGEE. This CDR3 has 15 residues. V lost 3 bases and J lost 2; bases outside the gene matches: 5. CDR3 region: CASSEGQGIQETQYF. The CDR3 DNA follows: TGTGCCAGCAGCGAGGGACAGGGAATACAAGAGACCCAGTACTTC.

The chain has TRBV11-2 and TRBJ1-1; D unclear. CDR3 size: 14 residues. Germline V CDR1 and CDR2: SGHAT, FQNNGV. Trimming cost V 7 bases and J 0 bases, with 12 bases left between them. The CDR3 nucleotides read TGTGCCAGCACCCCCCAAGCTATGAACACTGAAGCTTTCTTT. Its protein product is CASTPQAMNTEAFF.

Only a few counts were recorded for this clonotype. The CDR3 region has the DNA TGTGCCAGCAGCTCCCGGGATAACCTTTTCCACGAGCAGTACTTC. It yields the protein CASSSRDNLFHEQYF. The chain uses TRBV7-2 and TRBJ2-7; a possible D gene is TRBD2 (5 bases). The CDR3 contains 15 residues. The V end lost 4 bases, the J end lost 5 bases, and 18 bases lay between the germline ends. The germline V gene has CDR1 SGHTA and CDR2 FQGNSA.

This clonotype has only a few counts. V usage is TRBV28 and J usage is TRBJ2-3, with 7 nucleotides matching TRBD1. This CDR3 contains 14 residues. The V segment lost 9 bases and the J segment 0 bases; nucleotides outside the gene matches: 6. Per germline, CDR1 MDHEN and CDR2 SYDVKM. The CDR3 spells CASTGTASTDTQYF. CDR3 coding DNA: TGTGCCAGTACCGGGACAGCTAGCACAGATACGCAGTATTTT.

This clonotype was observed a handful of times. The J gene is TRBJ2-1, the V gene TRBV20-1; 8 bases line up with TRBD1. Germline CDR1 DFQATT, CDR2 SNEGSKA (reference sequence). This CDR3 is built from 16 residues. J was trimmed by 3 bases and V by 3 bases; bases with no gene match: 10. CDR3 protein: CSASPPTGVFYNEQFF. CDR3 coding DNA: TGCAGTGCTAGTCCTCCGACAGGGGTATTCTACAATGAGCAGTTCTTC.

This clonotype showed up just a few times. The rearrangement links TRBV5-1 to TRBJ2-3, with TRBD2 matching over 15 bases. Germline CDR1 is SGHRS and CDR2 is YFSETQ. V shed 5 bases, J shed 5 bases, and the junction held 3 bases outside the gene matches. The CDR3 is 15 amino acids. The CDR3 region is CASRMGLAGGDTQYF. CDR3 DNA: TGCGCCAGCAGAATGGGACTAGCGGGAGGAGATACGCAGTATTTT.

This clonotype was seen at least ten times. This chain uses TRBV7-2 with TRBJ1-5; D gene uncertain. CDR3 length equals 13 residues. CDR1 and CDR2 from the germline V gene are SGHTA and FQGNSA. The V gene lost 3 bases and the J gene lost 3 bases, with 6 bases spanning the gap. Here the CDR3 DNA reads TGTGCCAGCAGCTTTTCCAACAATCAGCCCCAGCATTTT. Translated, it gives CASSFSNNQPQHF.

The V call is TRBV6-5, the J call TRBJ1-2, with D possibly TRBD1 on 6 matching bases. Between the trimmed V and J ends, which lost 6 bases and 4 bases, there was a span of 12 bases. From germline, CDR1 is MNHEY and CDR2 SVGAGI. The CDR3 runs 13 residues. For the CDR3, the DNA is TGTGCCAGCAGGCCGGACAGATCCTATGGCTACACCTTC. Protein: CASRPDRSYGYTF.

This clonotype was counted ten times or more. This chain links TRBV13 with TRBJ2-2, with 9 bases that match TRBD2. Germline V gene sequence: CDR1 PRHDT, CDR2 FYEKMQ (reference sequence). V was clipped by 0 bases and J by 5 bases; unmatched bases: 7. The CDR3 runs 17 residues. The CDR3 here is CASSLGRRGGRTGELFF. Written as DNA, the CDR3 is TGTGCCAGCAGCTTAGGCCGGCGGGGGGGCCGAACCGGGGAGCTGTTTTTT.

This clonotype was counted at least ten times. This chain joins TRBV7-9 and TRBJ2-1; D is perhaps TRBD1 (6 bases). CDR3 length: 13 amino acids. Germline-derived CDR1 and CDR2 are SEHNR and FQNEAQ (reference sequence). V dropped 5 bases and J dropped 9 bases, with 14 bases sitting between them. The CDR3 nucleotides are TGTGCCAGCAGCGTAAACAGGGTGGGTGAGCAGTTCTTC. It encodes CASSVNRVGEQFF.

The chain combines TRBV3-1 with TRBJ2-3; D is possibly TRBD1 or TRBD2 (5 bases each). V was trimmed by 6 bases and J by 3 bases, leaving 7 bases between them. From germline, CDR1 is LGHDT and CDR2 YNNKEL (reference sequence). CDR3 size: 12 residues. CDR3 DNA: TGTGCCAGCAGGGGGACGACAGATACGCAGTATTTT. It is translated as CASRGTTDTQYF.

The chain carries TRBV4-2 and TRBJ1-3; D is unclear. Germline V gene sequence: CDR1 LGHNA, CDR2 YNFKEQ. The CDR3 loop spans 16 amino acids. The V and J ends lost 5 bases and 0 bases respectively, with 14 bases between them. CDR3 in amino acids: CASSFERTSSGNTIYF. Here the CDR3 DNA reads TGTGCCAGCAGCTTCGAACGCACCAGCTCTGGAAACACCATATATTTT.

This clonotype was found a few times. The genes are TRBV30 and TRBJ1-1; a possible D gene is TRBD1 (5 bases). The CDR3 has 15 amino acids. Germline V gene lookup returns CDR1 GTSNPN and CDR2 SVGIG (reference sequence). V lost 2 bases and J lost 1, with 14 bases in between. This CDR3 is CAWSRAGRRNTEAFF. CDR3 nucleotide sequence: TGTGCCTGGAGTAGGGCAGGGCGGAGGAACACTGAAGCTTTCTTT.

This clonotype occurred a few times. The rearrangement uses TRBV7-2 and TRBJ2-5; D not certain. Germline V gene sequence: CDR1 SGHTA, CDR2 FQGNSA. CDR3 length: 15 residues. Trimming shortened V by 5 bases and J by 2 bases, and 15 bases separated the two germline ends. DNA for the CDR3: TGTGCCAGCAGCCCCGACCGCCCCCCTCAAGAGACCCAGTACTTC. Translating it yields CASSPDRPPQETQYF. Full variable domain (missing parts from reference TRBV7-2 and TRBJ2-5): GAGVSQSPSNKVTEKGKDVELRCDPISGHTALYWYRQSLGQGLEFLIYFQGNSAPDKSGLPSDRFSAERTGGSVSTLTIQRTQQEDSAVYLCASSPDRPPQETQYFGPGTRLLVL.

A few counts support this clonotype. This chain joins TRBV18 and TRBJ1-4; perhaps TRBD1 as D (5 bases). From germline, CDR1 is KGHSH and CDR2 LQKENI. This CDR3 contains 16 residues. V lost 6 bases and J lost 0, with 14 bases in between. This CDR3 reads CASSQMGGATNEKLFF. The CDR3 DNA is TGTGCCAGCTCCCAAATGGGGGGTGCAACTAATGAAAAACTGTTTTTT.

This clonotype was seen a handful of times. V is TRBV12-3 or TRBV12-4 and J is TRBJ1-2; 8 positions agree with TRBD1. The CDR3 runs 16 residues. The trim removed 3 bases at V and 8 bases at J, leaving 14 bases unmatched. CDR3 bases: TGTGCCAGCAGTTTGACCCGGACAGGGAACGTAGGAGGCTACACCTTC. Translated, it gives CASSLTRTGNVGGYTF.